These 25 T cell receptor beta chains came from one sample sequenced in a study of blood T cell repertoires in COVID-19. Measured with immunoSEQ multiplex PCR; TCRdb has only the in-frame clones, and not every one. The repertoire has roughly 250,000 clones, about nine tenths of them found once; the top ten carry approximately 12%. The specimen sequenced was peripheral blood. All receptors come from a woman aged 25 to 39 with COVID-19, enrolled during active disease.

The genes are TRBV5-1 and TRBJ2-7, with TRBD2 matching 8 bases. This CDR3 has 16 amino acids. Germline V gene data show CDR1 as SGHRS and CDR2 as YFSETQ. The J segment lost 6 bases and the V segment lost 7 bases, leaving 18 bases of the junction unmatched. The CDR3 sequence: CASGLGTSFLGGEQYF. CDR3 DNA: TGCGCCAGCGGTTTGGGGACTAGTTTTCTAGGCGGCGAGCAGTACTTC.

The chain employs TRBV5-1 and TRBJ2-3; TRBD2 matches 8 bases. Germline V gene lookup returns CDR1 SGHRS and CDR2 YFSETQ. This CDR3 comprises 15 residues. With 4 bases clipped from V and 6 bases from J, the junction kept 10 bases outside the gene matches. CDR3 sequence reads: CASSTSGAQTDTQYF. The CDR3 DNA reads TGCGCCAGCAGCACTAGCGGCGCCCAGACGGATACGCAGTATTTT.

The rearrangement uses TRBV7-9 and TRBJ1-2; 11 bases line up with TRBD1. CDR3 length: 15 amino acids. Germline-derived CDR1 and CDR2 are SEHNR and FQNEAQ (reference sequence). Germline trimming cut 5 bases from V and 4 bases from J; bases unmatched to any gene: 6. CDR3 in amino acids: CASSVSGTGGYGYTF. DNA for the CDR3: TGTGCCAGCAGCGTTAGCGGGACAGGGGGCTATGGCTACACCTTC. The full variable domain, its missing parts supplied by reference TRBV7-9 and TRBJ1-2, is DTGVSQNPRHKITKRGQNVTFRCDPISEHNRLYWYRQTLGQGPEFLTYFQNEAQLEKSRLLSDRFSAERPKGSFSTLEIQRTEQGDSAMYLCASSVSGTGGYGYTFGSGTRLTVV.

V is TRBV12-3 or TRBV12-4 and J is TRBJ2-7; D is unresolved. The CDR3 covers 13 residues. The V gene lost 3 bases and the J gene lost 4 bases, with 10 bases spanning the gap. CDR3 in amino acids: CASSFGLYYEQYF. Written as DNA, the CDR3 is TGTGCCAGCAGTTTCGGTCTTTATTACGAGCAGTACTTC.

J is TRBJ2-1 and V is TRBV5-1, with 8 bases aligning to TRBD2. V was pared by 4 bases and J by 0 bases, with 3 bases of the junction left unmatched. The length of the CDR3 is 15 residues. Germline assignment: CDR1 SGHRS and CDR2 YFSETQ. CDR3 sequence: CASSEAGVSYNEQFF. The CDR3 DNA sequence: TGCGCCAGCAGCGAAGCGGGGGTCTCCTACAATGAGCAGTTCTTC. Complete variable domain (other parts from reference TRBV5-1 and TRBJ2-1): KAGVTQTPRYLIKTRGQQVTLSCSPISGHRSVSWYQQTPGQGLQFLFEYFSETQRNKGNFPGRFSGRQFSNSRSEMNVSTLELGDSALYLCASSEAGVSYNEQFFGPGTRLTVL.

The V call is TRBV3-1 (or the pseudogene TRBV3-2), the J call TRBJ1-2; TRBD1 matches 8 bases. Germline V gene sequence: CDR1 LGHDT, CDR2 YNNKEL (reference sequence). The CDR3 totals 14 residues. V lost 2 bases to trimming and J lost 8 bases; unmatched junction nucleotides: 7. The CDR3 nucleotides are TGTGCCAGCAGCCAATTGCAGGGGGCGGGCGGCTACACCTTC. As protein: CASSQLQGAGGYTF.

The table lists this clone with a count of one. This chain connects TRBV5-1 to TRBJ2-1, with 7 bases identical to TRBD1. This CDR3 spans 13 amino acids. Germline assignment: CDR1 SGHRS and CDR2 YFSETQ. With V trimmed by 4 bases and J by 8 bases, 6 bases remained unmatched. The CDR3 DNA reads TGCGCCAGCAGCAGGGACAGTACCGATGAGCAGTTCTTC. It yields the protein CASSRDSTDEQFF.

This rearrangement joins TRBV5-4 to TRBJ2-7, with 12 bases aligning to TRBD2. Germline-derived CDR1 and CDR2 are SGHNT and YYREEE (reference sequence). The V gene end was trimmed by 1 base and the J gene end by 3 bases; junction bases not matched to a gene: 14. The CDR3 has 19 residues. This CDR3 reads CASSLSLITSGGSNYEQYF. CDR3 nucleotide sequence: TGTGCCAGCAGCTTGAGTTTAATAACTAGCGGGGGGTCCAACTACGAGCAGTACTTC. Combining the CDR3 with reference TRBV5-4 and TRBJ2-7 gives the whole variable domain ETGVTQSPTHLIKTRGQQVTLRCSSQSGHNTVSWYQQALGQGPQFIFQYYREEENGRGNFPPRFSGLQFPNYSSELNVNALELDDSALYLCASSLSLITSGGSNYEQYFGPGTRLTVT.

The chain has TRBV18 and TRBJ1-1; 7 positions agree with TRBD1. V gave up 3 bases and J gave up 10 bases; unmatched junction bases: 17. The CDR3 has 16 residues. CDR1 KGHSH and CDR2 LQKENI come from the germline V gene. CDR3 amino acids: CASSPEENRGRLSAFF. The CDR3 nucleotides are TGTGCCAGCTCACCCGAGGAAAACAGGGGACGACTTTCAGCTTTCTTT. Full variable domain (remainder filled in from reference TRBV18 and TRBJ1-1): NAGVMQNPRHLVRRRGQEARLRCSPMKGHSHVYWYRQLPEEGLKFMVYLQKENIIDESGMPKERFSAEFPKEGPSILRIQQVVRGDSAAYFCASSPEENRGRLSAFFGQGTRLTVV.

This CDR3 is CASSRTHLDYGYTF. CDR3 sequence (DNA): TGTGCCAGCAGCAGGACTCATCTGGACTATGGCTACACCTTC. V usage is TRBV2 and J usage is TRBJ1-2; D gene ambiguous. Trimming took 6 bases from V and 3 from J, leaving 14 bases between them. The CDR3 runs 14 residues. The germline V gene has CDR1 SNHLY and CDR2 FYNNEI.

The chain recombines TRBV19 with TRBJ2-2; the match to TRBD1 covers 7 bases. Germline V gives CDR1 LNHDA, CDR2 SQIVND (reference sequence). After removal of 5 bases from V and 0 bases from J, the junction contained 12 bases not matched to a gene. There are 18 residues in the CDR3. In nucleotides, the CDR3 is TGTGCCAGTAGTCTCTACCCCCCTGGGACAGCGAACACCGGGGAGCTGTTTTTT. This gives the protein CASSLYPPGTANTGELFF.

The V gene is TRBV12-3 or TRBV12-4, the J gene TRBJ2-5, with D possibly TRBD2 on 5 matching bases. This CDR3 spans 13 amino acids. V gave up 3 bases and J gave up 5 bases, with 10 bases separating them. The CDR3 nucleotides read TGTGCCAGCAGTTTCGACTACGTGGAGACCCAGTACTTC. Its protein is CASSFDYVETQYF.

The chain employs TRBV6-1 and TRBJ2-7, with 7 bases matching TRBD2. The CDR3 has 15 amino acids. V shed 1 base and J 3 bases; nucleotides not matched to a gene: 6. The germline CDR1 and CDR2 sequences are MNHNS and SASEGT. The CDR3 coding sequence is TGTGCCAGCAGTGAAGAACAGCGGGGAATCTACGAGCAGTACTTC. Its protein product is CASSEEQRGIYEQYF.

This chain uses TRBV20-1 with TRBJ1-2; possible D gene TRBD1, 5 bases. CDR1 is DFQATT, CDR2 SNEGSKA, per germline (reference sequence). The CDR3 length is 11 residues. The CDR3 bases are TGCAGCGTAACCGACAGCTATGGCTACACCTTC. This sequence encodes CSVTDSYGYTF.

J is TRBJ2-5 and V is TRBV24-1; TRBD2 matches at 10 bases. The CDR3 contains 17 residues. The trim removed 3 bases at V and 4 bases at J, leaving 10 bases unmatched. The germline V gene has CDR1 KGHDR and CDR2 SFDVKD. The CDR3 protein is CATSDATQAGGSETQYF. The CDR3 coding sequence is TGTGCCACCAGTGATGCGACCCAAGCGGGGGGGTCAGAGACCCAGTACTTC.

The CDR3 DNA sequence: TGTGCCAGCTCTTCCGGACAGGGGAACGAGCAGTACTTC. Protein: CASSSGQGNEQYF. The chain combines TRBV18 with TRBJ2-7; 9 nucleotides line up with TRBD1. Germline trimming cut 6 bases from V and 5 bases from J; bases unmatched to any gene: 5. This CDR3 is 13 amino acids long. From germline, CDR1 is KGHSH and CDR2 LQKENI.

This clone was recorded only once. This chain joins TRBV30 and TRBJ2-2; possibly TRBD1 for D (6 bases). The CDR3 contains 15 residues. Trimming took off 2 bases at V and 1 base at J, with 11 bases between the two ends. Per the germline V gene, CDR1 is GTSNPN and CDR2 is SVGIG (reference sequence). CDR3 nucleotides: TGTGCCTGGAGTCCGGGACACGTGAACACCGGGGAGCTGTTTTTT. This gives the protein CAWSPGHVNTGELFF.

J is TRBJ2-3 and V is TRBV9; D remains unclear. V lost 3 bases to trimming and J lost 8 bases, with 7 bases between them. This CDR3 has 11 residues. CDR1 is SGDLS, CDR2 YYNGEE, per germline. CDR3 DNA sequence: TGTGCCAGCAGCGGCCCTAGTACGCAGTATTTT. Translation: CASSGPSTQYF.

The V call is TRBV28, the J call TRBJ2-3; D is unclear. V shed 2 bases and J shed 5 bases, with 2 bases lying between them. The V gene's germline CDR1 is MDHEN and CDR2 SYDVKM. The CDR3 is 11 residues long. This CDR3 is CASSLRDTQYF. The DNA for the CDR3 is TGTGCCAGCAGTTTACGAGATACGCAGTATTTT.

The J gene is TRBJ1-2, the V gene TRBV6-5, with a tentative D call TRBD1 (5 bases). Germline assignment: CDR1 MNHEY and CDR2 SVGAGI. The CDR3 extends over 13 amino acids. V was cut by 8 bases and J by 4 bases, with 14 bases left in between. CDR3 sequence (DNA): TGTGCCAGCTACCACTCAGGGTTCTATGGCTACACCTTC. Encoded protein: CASYHSGFYGYTF.

V is TRBV5-1 and J is TRBJ2-5, with TRBD1 as a possible D gene (5 bases). CDR1 SGHRS and CDR2 YFSETQ come from the germline V gene. There are 13 residues in the CDR3. V lost 4 bases, J lost 5 bases, and 12 bases lay in between. The CDR3 reads CASSEGSGETQYF. For the CDR3, the DNA is TGCGCCAGCAGCGAAGGGTCAGGGGAGACCCAGTACTTC.

The chain carries TRBV2 and TRBJ1-6; tentatively, D is TRBD1 (6 bases). Germline V gives CDR1 SNHLY, CDR2 FYNNEI. CDR3 length equals 14 residues. V dropped 4 bases and J dropped 9 bases, with 13 bases sitting between them. DNA for the CDR3: TGTGCCAGCAGTGTACAGCCAGGGGTTTCACCCCTCCACTTT. This encodes CASSVQPGVSPLHF.

This clone was seen just once. This sequence joins TRBV6-5 and TRBJ2-1, with D hard to call. Trimming left V 6 bases short and J 5 bases short, with 17 bases between. The CDR3 has 15 amino acids. Germline loops: CDR1 MNHEY, CDR2 SVGAGI. This CDR3 is CASRGLVSVNNEQFF. For the CDR3, the DNA is TGTGCCAGCAGAGGTCTAGTGTCGGTCAACAATGAGCAGTTCTTC.

The chain recombines TRBV14 with TRBJ1-2; 10 nucleotides line up with TRBD1. There are 14 residues in the CDR3. V lost 5 bases and J lost 8; bases outside the gene matches: 8. Per the germline V gene, CDR1 is SGHDN and CDR2 is FVKESK. In nucleotides, the CDR3 is TGTGCCAGCAGCGCAAGACAGGGGGCAGAGGGCTACACCTTC. Protein sequence: CASSARQGAEGYTF.

The gene calls are TRBV3-1 (or the pseudogene TRBV3-2) and TRBJ2-2; 10 nucleotides match TRBD1. CDR1 and CDR2 from the germline V gene are LGHDT and YNNKEL (reference sequence). This CDR3 contains 15 residues. V lost 4 bases to trimming and J lost 4 bases; unmatched junction nucleotides: 3. CDR3 region: CASSPGQGGTGELFF. The CDR3 region has the DNA TGTGCCAGCAGCCCTGGACAGGGGGGCACCGGGGAGCTGTTTTTT.